This is a list of T cell receptor beta chains from one sample in a study of T cell responses to AZD1222 COVID-19 vaccine. Data came from immunoSEQ multiplex PCR; TCRdb stores just in-frame clones and leaves some out. The profile shows 60,000 to 70,000 clones, 82% of them singletons. The sample in question was peripheral blood, obtained on day 0 of AZD1222 vaccination. Source of these receptors: an adult in good health. CDR3s include the opening cysteine and the closing phenylalanine or tryptophan. D genes are given only for firm matches. Expanded clones are given a class, and other clones once, few, many or no size at all.

V: TRBV28
J: TRBJ2-1
D: -
size: -
DNA: TGTGCCAGCGGGATTGGAAACTACAATGAGCAGTTCTTC
CDR3: CASGIGNYNEQFF

V: TRBV24-1
J: TRBJ1-2
D: TRBD1
size: once
DNA: TGTGCCACCAGCGGTGACAGGGAATGGAGGGGCTACACCTTC
CDR3: CATSGDREWRGYTF

V: TRBV29-1
J: TRBJ2-7
D: -
size: few
DNA: TGTCGTGACATACCCTACGAGCAGTACTTC
CDR3: CRDIPYEQYF

V: TRBV9
J: TRBJ1-2
D: -
size: -
DNA: TGTGCCAGCAGCGCGTTCGGTGGCTACACCTTC
CDR3: CASSAFGGYTF

V: TRBV12-3/TRBV12-4
J: TRBJ1-1
D: -
size: -
DNA: TGTGCCAGCACCAGGGCGAACACTGAAGCTTTCTTT
CDR3: CASTRANTEAFF

V: TRBV4-3
J: TRBJ2-7
D: -
size: once
DNA: TGCGCCAGCAGCCAGCCAGACAGGTTCGCCTACGAGCAGTACTTC
CDR3: CASSQPDRFAYEQYF

V: TRBV6-5
J: TRBJ1-1
D: -
size: -
DNA: TGTGCCAGCAGTACAACAGGGCGGGTTGACACTGAAGCTTTCTTT
CDR3: CASSTTGRVDTEAFF

V: TRBV19
J: TRBJ2-7
D: TRBD1
size: once
DNA: TGTGCCAGTAACCAACCGGGACAGGGAAACGAGCAGTACTTC
CDR3: CASNQPGQGNEQYF

V: TRBV27
J: TRBJ2-1
D: TRBD2
size: -
DNA: TGTGCCAGCGGGGTGTTTAGGGAGGGACCCTACAATGAGCGGTTCTTC
CDR3: CASGVFREGPYNERFF

V: TRBV3-1/TRBV3-2
J: TRBJ1-3
D: TRBD1
size: -
DNA: TGTGCCAGCAGCCTGAAGCCGTTGGGACAGCGTTATGGAAACACCATATATTTT
CDR3: CASSLKPLGQRYGNTIYF

V: TRBV25-1
J: TRBJ1-2
D: -
size: -
DNA: TGTGCCAGCAGTACGGGTAACTATGGCTACACCTTC
CDR3: CASSTGNYGYTF

V: TRBV28
J: TRBJ2-2
D: TRBD2
size: few
DNA: TGTGCCGGGTCTCAGCGGGGGGGCCGTCTTACCGGGGAGCTGTTTTTT
CDR3: CAGSQRGGRLTGELFF

V: TRBV5-4
J: TRBJ1-1
D: -
size: -
DNA: TGTGCCAGCAGCTCCGGGACGCTGTACACTGAAGCTTTCTTT
CDR3: CASSSGTLYTEAFF

V: TRBV7-8
J: TRBJ2-5
D: -
size: -
DNA: TGTGCCAGCAGCTTGAGGCAGGGTCATAGCGAGACCCAGTACTTC
CDR3: CASSLRQGHSETQYF

V: TRBV6-1
J: TRBJ2-1
D: -
size: once
DNA: TGTGCCAGCAGTGAAGGGGGAGGGACAAATGAGCAGTTCTTC
CDR3: CASSEGGGTNEQFF

V: TRBV11-2
J: TRBJ1-1
D: -
size: -
DNA: TGTGCCAGCAGGACATTGAACACTGAAGCTTTCTTT
CDR3: CASRTLNTEAFF

V: TRBV5-4
J: TRBJ1-4
D: -
size: -
DNA: TGTGCCAGCAGCCCCGGTAACGGTGCAACTAATGAAAAACTGTTTTTT
CDR3: CASSPGNGATNEKLFF

V: TRBV24-1
J: TRBJ1-2
D: -
size: -
DNA: TGTGCCACCAGTGATTTGAGCGCGACCTCGCCCTATGGCTACACCTTC
CDR3: CATSDLSATSPYGYTF

V: TRBV5-1
J: TRBJ2-7
D: -
size: -
DNA: TGCGCCAGCAGCTTGGCAGGGCAGGGAGCCTACGAGCAGTACTTC
CDR3: CASSLAGQGAYEQYF

V: TRBV11-2
J: TRBJ2-1
D: -
size: -
DNA: TGTGCCAGCAGCTCAGTAGCGGACAATGAGCAGTTCTTC
CDR3: CASSSVADNEQFF

V: TRBV21-1
J: TRBJ2-7
D: -
size: few
DNA: TGTGCCAGCATCCCCCCCTCGAAGCGGGAACTAACCTACGAGCAGTACTTC
CDR3: CASIPPSKRELTYEQYF

V: TRBV28
J: TRBJ2-5
D: TRBD1
size: -
DNA: TGTGCCAGCAGTTTATTAGGGGAACAGGGGGAGACCCAGTACTTC
CDR3: CASSLLGEQGETQYF

V: TRBV30
J: TRBJ1-3
D: -
size: -
DNA: TGTGCCTGGAGTCTGGGGGGGACTGGAAACACCATATATTTT
CDR3: CAWSLGGTGNTIYF

V: TRBV7-2
J: TRBJ1-4
D: TRBD1
size: -
DNA: TGTGCCAGCAGCTTAGGGTCAGGGGGAACTACTAATGAAAAACTGTTTTTT
CDR3: CASSLGSGGTTNEKLFF

V: TRBV7-2
J: TRBJ2-7
D: -
size: -
DNA: TGTGCCAGCAGCTTAGTGCCCGCCGGCGAGCAGTACTTC
CDR3: CASSLVPAGEQYF

V: TRBV7-2
J: TRBJ2-7
D: TRBD1
size: -
DNA: TGTGCCAGCACTGTCGGGACAGGTGCCTACGAGCAGTACTTC
CDR3: CASTVGTGAYEQYF

V: TRBV9
J: TRBJ2-1
D: -
size: -
DNA: TGTGCCAGCAGCGTAGCCGAGGCCTCCTACAATGAGCAGTTCTTC
CDR3: CASSVAEASYNEQFF